Listed below are T cell receptor beta chains from one sample, sequenced in a study of cytomegalovirus exposure and HLA in healthy donors. Method: immunoSEQ multiplex PCR; TCRdb's copy keeps in-frame clones and lacks some. The table has 100,000 to 150,000 clones, 86% seen once; the top ten hold around 5.1%. The sequenced material came from PBMCs. These receptors originate from a man younger than 30 in good health and CMV-seronegative. Both conserved end residues are part of each CDR3. D genes are given only for firm matches. Clone sizes are given selectively: once, few, many, or a class where the clone is expanded.

NA	TRBV5-1	TRBD1	TRBJ1-3	TGCGCCAGCGGGACAGACAGGGGCCCTGGAAACACCATATATTTT	CASGTDRGPGNTIYF
NA	TRBV15	TRBD2	TRBJ2-7	TGTGCCACCAGCAGGCGGGGGCTAGCGGGAGAGAGCTCCTACGAGCAGTACTTC	CATSRRGLAGESSYEQYF
NA	TRBV6-1	TRBD1	TRBJ1-2	TGTGCCAGCAGTGAAGTTGGAGGGGGCGTCGATGGCTACACCTTC	CASSEVGGGVDGYTF
NA	TRBV5-4	TRBD1	TRBJ2-1	TGTGCCAGCAGCTCACAGGGGGCGGATGAGCAGTTCTTC	CASSSQGADEQFF
NA	TRBV7-9	TRBD1	TRBJ1-4	TGTGCCAGCAGCCCAGGACAGGGGGCCGCAACTAATGAAAAACTGTTTTTT	CASSPGQGAATNEKLFF
few	TRBV30	NA	TRBJ1-6	TGTGCCCGTGGAGGCTGGAGTTCACCCCTCCACTTT	CARGGWSSPLHF
NA	TRBV5-1	NA	TRBJ2-2	TGCGCCAGCAGCTTGCTTGCAAGCAGGGGGAACACCGGGGAGCTGTTTTTT	CASSLLASRGNTGELFF
NA	TRBV30	TRBD2	TRBJ2-1	TGTGCCTGGAGTGTGGCTAGCGGGAGTTTTGGCAATGAGCAGTTCTTC	CAWSVASGSFGNEQFF
NA	TRBV5-1	TRBD1	TRBJ1-1	TGCGCCAGCAGCTTAAAGGGGGCGTCCACTGAAGCTTTCTTT	CASSLKGASTEAFF
NA	TRBV4-2	TRBD2	TRBJ2-3	TGTGCCAGCAGCCAAGCGTCTTCCGCTAGCGGACGCACAGATACGCAGTATTTT	CASSQASSASGRTDTQYF
NA	TRBV25-1	NA	TRBJ1-2	TGTGCCAGCAGTGATAGCAGGGGTTGGAATGGCTACACCTTC	CASSDSRGWNGYTF
NA	TRBV6-5	TRBD1	TRBJ1-5	TGTGCCAGCAGCCCGACAGGGGCCTATCAGCCCCAGCATTTT	CASSPTGAYQPQHF
NA	TRBV28	NA	TRBJ1-2	TGTGCCAGCAGTCCAACAGACAGGTCCTATGGCTACACCTTC	CASSPTDRSYGYTF
NA	TRBV30	TRBD2	TRBJ2-5	TGTGCCTGGACGGGGACTAGCGCACAAGAGACCCAGTACTTC	CAWTGTSAQETQYF
NA	TRBV7-2	NA	TRBJ2-3	TGTGCCAGCAGCTCCCGACCCCCGACTAGCACAGATACGCAGTATTTT	CASSSRPPTSTDTQYF
NA	TRBV10-3	NA	TRBJ2-1	TGTGCCATAAGAGCGGGACAGGCGGGCGAGCAGTTCTTC	CAIRAGQAGEQFF
NA	TRBV5-1	NA	TRBJ2-2	TGCGCCAGCAGCTTGGTCTCGAACACCGGGGAGCTGTTTTTT	CASSLVSNTGELFF
NA	TRBV9	TRBD1	TRBJ2-7	TGTGCCAGCAGCGCGACAGGGGAGCTCTACGAGCAGTACTTC	CASSATGELYEQYF
NA	TRBV29-1	NA	TRBJ1-4	TGCAGCGTTGAGGGCGACAGGCCAACTAATGAAAAACTGTTTTTT	CSVEGDRPTNEKLFF
NA	TRBV6-4	TRBD1	TRBJ1-2	TGTGCCAGCAGTCGTGGGACAGATGGCTACACCTTC	CASSRGTDGYTF
NA	TRBV30	TRBD1	TRBJ1-5	TGTGCCTGGAGTCCCAACCGTCGACAGGGAACTTTCCCCAATCAGCCCCAGCATTTT	CAWSPNRRQGTFPNQPQHF
NA	TRBV4-2	TRBD2	TRBJ2-3	TGTGCCAGCAGCCAGACTAGCGGGGGAACCACAGATACGCAGTATTTT	CASSQTSGGTTDTQYF
NA	TRBV6-1	NA	TRBJ1-2	TGTGCCAGCAGTGAGTCTTGGGAGTCGAACTATGGCTACACCTTC	CASSESWESNYGYTF
NA	TRBV19	NA	TRBJ2-3	TGTGCCAGTACAGCGGGCACTAGCACAGATACGCAGTATTTT	CASTAGTSTDTQYF
NA	TRBV10-3	NA	TRBJ2-1	TGTGCCGCCATCGGAACGCTGGAGAGCAATGAGCAGTTCTTC	CAAIGTLESNEQFF
NA	TRBV2	NA	TRBJ1-1	TGTGCCAGCAGGGGAACAGGGAAGCGCGCTGAAGCTTTCTTT	CASRGTGKRAEAFF
few	TRBV7-2	NA	TRBJ1-2	TGTGCCAGCAGCTTAGGGCGAGGTTTCGATGGCTACACCTTC	CASSLGRGFDGYTF
NA	TRBV6-5	NA	TRBJ1-1	TGTGCCAGCAGTTACGAGGTGAACACTGAAGCTTTCTTT	CASSYEVNTEAFF
NA	TRBV5-8	NA	TRBJ2-2	TGTGCCAGCAGCTTGATGCGGCAGGGAGGCACCGGGGAGCTGTTTTTT	CASSLMRQGGTGELFF
NA	TRBV9	TRBD1	TRBJ1-1	TGTGCCAGCAGCGAGGGGGCGTCCGGGAACACTGAAGCTTTCTTT	CASSEGASGNTEAFF
NA	TRBV5-8	TRBD1	TRBJ1-2	TGTGCCAGCAGCTTGGCCGGGACAGCAGTTTACTATGGCTACACCTTC	CASSLAGTAVYYGYTF
once	TRBV5-4	TRBD1	TRBJ2-5	TGTGCCAGCAGCTTGGAGGTGGGACAGGGGGACTTC	CASSLEVGQGDF
NA	TRBV7-2	NA	TRBJ2-1	TGTGCCAGCAGCACAGGGAGCTACAATGAGCAGTTCTTC	CASSTGSYNEQFF
NA	TRBV5-1	NA	TRBJ2-5	TGCGCCAGCAGCTTCGCGGGGACCATACAAGAGACCCAGTACTTC	CASSFAGTIQETQYF
NA	TRBV30	NA	TRBJ1-2	TGTGCCTGGAGTGGAATCGGGACAAACTATGGCTACACCTTC	CAWSGIGTNYGYTF
NA	TRBV6-5	NA	TRBJ2-3	TGTGCCAGCAATAGAGGGTCACCAAACACAGATACGCAGTATTTT	CASNRGSPNTDTQYF
NA	TRBV4-1	NA	TRBJ2-4	TGCGCCAGCAGCCAAGAGGGGACTCCAGGTCGGTACGCCATTCAGTACTTC	CASSQEGTPGRYAIQYF
NA	TRBV6-5	NA	TRBJ1-3	TGTGCCAGCAGTTACAAACAGGGTTCTGGAAACACCATATATTTT	CASSYKQGSGNTIYF
NA	TRBV2	TRBD1	TRBJ2-3	TGTGCCAGCAGACAGGACAGGGGACGAGATACGCAGTATTTT	CASRQDRGRDTQYF
NA	TRBV5-1	NA	TRBJ1-1	TGCGCCAGCAGCACGAACAGGGCTAGTTCGAACACTGAAGCTTTCTTT	CASSTNRASSNTEAFF
NA	TRBV30	NA	TRBJ2-7	TGTGCCTGGAGTAACAGGGCGCCCTACGAGCAGTACTTC	CAWSNRAPYEQYF
NA	TRBV4-1	NA	TRBJ2-7	TGCGCCAGCAGCCAAGTTTCAGGGCCCTCCTACGAGCAGTACTTC	CASSQVSGPSYEQYF
NA	TRBV19	NA	TRBJ2-6	TGTGCCAGTCTCACACCTGGGGCCAACGTCCTGACTTTC	CASLTPGANVLTF
NA	TRBV11-3	NA	TRBJ2-1	TGTGCCAGCAGCTCTCGACAGGGAGGAAGAGATGAGCAGTTCTTC	CASSSRQGGRDEQFF
NA	TRBV12-5	NA	TRBJ1-1	TGTGCTAGTGGTTCAGGGACATTGAACACTGAAGCTTTCTTT	CASGSGTLNTEAFF
NA	TRBV7-9	TRBD2	TRBJ2-1	TGTGCCTTTGGCGGGAGCTCCTACAATGAGCAGTTCTTC	CAFGGSSYNEQFF
NA	TRBV15	NA	TRBJ1-1	TGTGCCACCAGCAGAGGGTCGGGGGGGCTTACTGAAGCTTTCTTT	CATSRGSGGLTEAFF
NA	TRBV19	NA	TRBJ1-1	TGTGCCAGTAGTCCTACCGGGACTCCGAACACTGAAGCTTTCTTT	CASSPTGTPNTEAFF
few	TRBV9	TRBD1	TRBJ2-7	TGTGCCAGCAGCCCTCGACAGGGGGCGAGGGAGCAGTACTTC	CASSPRQGAREQYF
NA	TRBV25-1	TRBD1	TRBJ1-4	TGTGCCAGCAGTGGCCCGGGACAGGGTGGTGAAAAACTGTTTTTT	CASSGPGQGGEKLFF
once	TRBV18	NA	TRBJ2-1	TGTGCCAGCTCACGACGGACGGACAGCTCCTACAATGAGCAGTTCTTC	CASSRRTDSSYNEQFF
NA	TRBV9	TRBD2	TRBJ2-1	TGTGCCAGCAGCGTAGGTAGCGGGGGGGCAGACGAGCAGTTCTTC	CASSVGSGGADEQFF
NA	TRBV9	NA	TRBJ2-1	TGTGCCAGCAGCCAGGGTGTGGATGAGCAGTTCTTC	CASSQGVDEQFF
NA	TRBV19	TRBD1	TRBJ1-2	TGTGCCAGTAGTATCCAGGGGGGTGAAGGCTATGGCTACACCTTC	CASSIQGGEGYGYTF
NA	TRBV7-8	TRBD1	TRBJ2-5	TGTGCCAGCAGCCGGGGGACAGGGGGTGGGGAGACCCAGTACTTC	CASSRGTGGGETQYF